This TCR beta chain was captured in a study of blood T cell repertoires in COVID-19. Here immunoSEQ multiplex PCR was the method, and the copy in TCRdb shows in-frame clones only, minus some. Of 100,000 to 150,000 clones in the sample, around 79% are singletons; the top ten hold roughly 2.5%. Germline V lookup: CDR1 MDHEN, CDR2 SYDVKM. The CDR3 sequence is 16 residues long. On this clone itself: A read error may account for a junction end that differs from germline.

The specimen was peripheral blood. The TCR was taken from a man aged 50 or older with acute or convalescent COVID-19. The chain has TRBV28 and TRBJ2-7, with D possibly TRBD2 on 6 matching bases. CDR3 loop: CASRLYGTGSSYEQYF. The CDR3 bases are TGTGCCAGCAGATTATACGGGACCGGGAGCTCCTACGAGCAGTACTTC. Full variable domain (rest looked up from reference TRBV28 and TRBJ2-7): DVKVTQSSRYLVKRTGEKVFLECVQDMDHENMFWYRQDPGLGLRLIYFSYDVKMKEKGDIPEGYSVSREKKERFSLILESASTNQTSMYLCASRLYGTGSSYEQYFGPGTRLTVT.